These 27 T cell receptor beta chains share one sample of origin, sequenced in a study of cytomegalovirus exposure and HLA in healthy donors. The PCR contained 60 Vbeta and 13 Jbeta primers. Sequencing was performed with immunoSEQ multiplex PCR; in TCRdb, only in-frame clones are kept and a portion is missing. The table shows about 110,000 clones, with about three quarters occurring only once. Sequences were obtained from PBMCs. All receptors derive from a male donor in good health and CMV-seronegative.

The V gene is TRBV6-1, the J gene TRBJ2-1; D is possibly TRBD2 (5 bases). CDR1 is MNHNS, CDR2 SASEGT, per germline. This CDR3 comprises 13 residues. The ends were cut back, 5 bases at V and 4 bases at J, with 9 bases in the middle. In DNA, the CDR3 is TGTGCCAGCAGTAGCGGAGATTACAATGAGCAGTTCTTC. As protein: CASSSGDYNEQFF.

The rearrangement uses TRBV11-1 and TRBJ2-5; 7 bases map to TRBD1. Germline V gene sequence: CDR1 SGHAT, CDR2 FQDESV (reference sequence). The CDR3 length is 14 residues. Losses at the gene ends were 3 bases for V and 5 bases for J; bases not matched to a gene: 6. Here the CDR3 DNA reads TGTGCCAGCAGCTTCGCGGACAGGAGGGAGACCCAGTACTTC. This codes for CASSFADRRETQYF. The complete variable domain, with remaining parts taken from reference TRBV11-1 and TRBJ2-5, reads EAEVAQSPRYKITEKSQAVAFWCDPISGHATLYWYRQILGQGPELLVQFQDESVVDDSQLPKDRFSAERLKGVDSTLKIQPAELGDSAMYLCASSFADRRETQYFGPGTRLLVL.

The V gene is TRBV19, the J gene TRBJ1-5; unclear D gene. The CDR3 loop spans 16 amino acids. The V end was cut by 10 bases, the J end by 0 bases, with 19 bases between. CDR1 is LNHDA, CDR2 SQIVND, per germline (reference sequence). CDR3 protein: CATGMRADHSNQPQHF. CDR3 DNA: TGTGCCACCGGAATGAGGGCAGACCATAGCAATCAGCCCCAGCATTTT.

In this sample, this clone turned up a few times. The V and J genes are TRBV4-1 and TRBJ2-2; a weak D match, TRBD2 (5 bases). With 7 bases removed from V and 7 bases from J, the gap between germline ends came to 16 bases. CDR1 and CDR2 (germline): MGHRA, YSYEKL. CDR3 length equals 14 residues. CDR3 DNA: TGCGCCAGCAAAGCGATCCTTCGGGGCGGGGAGCTGTTTTTT. Amino acid sequence: CASKAILRGGELFF.

V and J are TRBV7-7 and TRBJ2-5; 7 bases match TRBD1. The germline V gene encodes CDR1 SSHAT and CDR2 FNYEAQ (reference sequence). This CDR3 has 15 amino acids. Unmatched junction bases numbered 7, after V lost 2 bases and J lost 4 bases. The CDR3 loop is CASSLLGTAGETQYF. Written as DNA, the CDR3 is TGTGCCAGCAGCTTATTAGGGACAGCCGGAGAGACCCAGTACTTC.

This clone was recorded once. The chain combines TRBV5-1 with TRBJ2-1, with TRBD2 identical over 7 bases. V lost 1 base and J lost 2; bases outside the gene matches: 9. CDR1 SGHRS and CDR2 YFSETQ come from the germline V gene. The CDR3 spans 17 residues. The CDR3 sequence is CASSLPREGGPYNEQFF. The CDR3 coding sequence is TGCGCCAGCAGCTTGCCAAGGGAGGGAGGGCCCTACAATGAGCAGTTCTTC.

This chain connects TRBV11-2 to TRBJ1-4; D is unclear. The CDR3 is made up of 12 amino acids. The V gene lost 3 bases and the J gene lost 6 bases, with 5 bases spanning the gap. Looked up from germline, CDR1 is SGHAT and CDR2 is FQNNGV. CDR3 sequence: CASSFPYEKLFF. The CDR3 nucleotides are TGTGCCAGCAGCTTTCCCTATGAAAAACTGTTTTTT.

This chain connects TRBV2 to TRBJ1-5, with D unclear. The germline gives CDR1 SNHLY, CDR2 FYNNEI. The CDR3 consists of 14 residues. Trimming removed 0 bases from V and 9 bases from J, with 12 bases in between. As DNA, the CDR3 is TGTGCCAGCAGTGAAGCGAGGATCGGCTGGCCCCAGCATTTT. Protein product: CASSEARIGWPQHF.

This chain joins TRBV5-1 and TRBJ1-4; D gene unclear. This CDR3 has 15 residues. V lost 0 bases and J 0 bases, leaving 6 bases between the germline ends. Germline CDR1 and CDR2: SGHRS and YFSETQ. CDR3 in DNA: TGCGCCAGCAGCTTGGGGTCGGCAACTAATGAAAAACTGTTTTTT. Protein product: CASSLGSATNEKLFF.

This clone was detected a few times. This chain links TRBV25-1 with TRBJ2-7; D is ambiguous. The CDR3 is 11 amino acids. Germline CDR1 reads MGHDK; CDR2 reads SYGVNS. V was pared by 4 bases and J by 4 bases, with 5 bases between. The CDR3 region is CASSVFYEQYF. The CDR3 DNA reads as TGTGCCAGCAGTGTCTTTTACGAGCAGTACTTC.

The chain links TRBV28 to TRBJ2-3; no definite D call. Germline CDR1 and CDR2: MDHEN and SYDVKM. The CDR3 sequence is 14 residues long. The germline V and J ends were trimmed by 6 bases and 0 bases, with 10 bases remaining between them. The CDR3 nucleotides are TGTGCCAGCAGGGGCTTCTTTAGCACAGATACGCAGTATTTT. It encodes CASRGFFSTDTQYF.

The genes are TRBV30 and TRBJ1-2; the D is unclear. CDR3 size: 13 residues. V lost 1 base and J lost 2, with 8 bases in between. CDR1 GTSNPN and CDR2 SVGIG come from the germline V gene (reference sequence). The CDR3, as DNA: TGTGCCTGGAGTGACGGGAGGAACTATGGCTACACCTTC. This sequence encodes CAWSDGRNYGYTF.

This clone appeared a single time. The chain carries TRBV11-2 and TRBJ2-5; 8 positions agree with TRBD1. V trimming: 5 bases; J trimming: 0 bases; junction bases outside the gene matches: 8. The CDR3 spans 16 residues. In germline, CDR1 is SGHAT, CDR2 FQNNGV. The CDR3 DNA is TGTGCCAGCAGCCGAGGGGACAGGCGGTACCAAGAGACCCAGTACTTC. Protein: CASSRGDRRYQETQYF.

The rearrangement uses TRBV4-3 and TRBJ2-1, with 10 nucleotides matching TRBD2. CDR3 length equals 15 residues. V shed 8 bases, J shed 6 bases, and the junction held 10 bases outside the gene matches. CDR1 is LGHNA, CDR2 YSLEER, per germline. The CDR3 protein is CASSRGTSVINEQFF. The CDR3 DNA is TGCGCCAGCTCGAGGGGGACTAGCGTGATCAATGAGCAGTTCTTC.

The chain carries TRBV6-6 and TRBJ2-1, with 9 bases matching TRBD2. This CDR3 has 16 amino acids. Germline loops: CDR1 MNHNY, CDR2 SVGAGI (reference sequence). V shed 5 bases, J shed 1 base, and the junction held 6 bases outside the gene matches. The CDR3 sequence is CASSAVAGVSYNEQFF. The DNA of the CDR3 is TGTGCCAGCAGTGCCGTAGCGGGAGTGTCCTACAATGAGCAGTTCTTC.

This clone was seen only a few times. V gene TRBV7-9 combines with J gene TRBJ2-1; 13 positions match TRBD2. The CDR3 runs to 16 residues. The J segment lost 2 bases and the V segment lost 5 bases, leaving 3 bases of the junction unmatched. Germline CDR1 is SEHNR and CDR2 is FQNEAQ (reference sequence). The CDR3 protein is CASSPGTSGTYNEQFF. CDR3 nucleotide sequence: TGTGCCAGCAGCCCCGGGACTAGCGGGACCTACAATGAGCAGTTCTTC.

This chain links TRBV5-6 with TRBJ2-6, with 8 bases that match TRBD2. CDR3 length equals 15 residues. From germline, CDR1 is SGHDT and CDR2 YYEEEE. Trimming removed 2 bases from V and 2 bases from J; junction bases left unmatched: 0. CDR3 nucleotides: TGTGCCAGCAGCTTCGGGAGGGCTGGGGCCAACGTCCTGACTTTC. Translation gives CASSFGRAGANVLTF.

The rearrangement joins TRBV20-1 to TRBJ2-7; D call uncertain. Germline V CDR1 and CDR2: DFQATT, SNEGSKA (reference sequence). V was pared by 2 bases and J by 5 bases, with 7 bases between. The CDR3 is 11 amino acids. CDR3 amino acids: CSARSINEQYF. CDR3 nucleotides: TGCAGTGCTAGATCCATCAACGAGCAGTACTTC.

This clone has ten or more counts. The V gene is TRBV14, the J gene TRBJ2-5; D perhaps matches TRBD1 (5 bases). The CDR3 has 15 residues. V was trimmed by 3 bases and J by 3 bases, leaving 14 bases between them. The V gene's germline CDR1 is SGHDN and CDR2 FVKESK. The CDR3 DNA follows: TGTGCCAGCAGCCAGGTCGCAGGGTTCGAAGAGACCCAGTACTTC. Its protein product is CASSQVAGFEETQYF.

The chain employs TRBV4-2 and TRBJ1-3; tentatively, D is TRBD1 (5 bases). The V and J ends lost 4 bases and 2 bases respectively, with 9 bases between them. In germline, CDR1 is LGHNA, CDR2 YNFKEQ. The CDR3 is 14 amino acids. The CDR3 DNA reads as TGTGCCAGCAGCCGAGCAGGGACTGGAAACACCATATATTTT. It yields the protein CASSRAGTGNTIYF.

The chain links TRBV28 to TRBJ2-7; unclear D gene. This CDR3 has 10 residues. V was trimmed by 6 bases and J by 6 bases, leaving 6 bases between them. Germline-derived CDR1 and CDR2 are MDHEN and SYDVKM. The CDR3 spells CASSQLEQYF. For the CDR3, the DNA is TGTGCCAGCAGCCAACTCGAGCAGTACTTC.

The V and J genes are TRBV28 and TRBJ1-2; no reliable D call. Trimming took off 5 bases at V and 5 bases at J, with 15 bases between the two ends. Germline V CDR1 and CDR2: MDHEN, SYDVKM. The CDR3 extends over 14 amino acids. The chain's CDR3 is CASSAPPRAYGYTF. The CDR3 bases are TGTGCCAGCAGTGCTCCGCCGCGCGCTTATGGCTACACCTTC.

This clone came up once. The V call is TRBV5-1, the J call TRBJ1-5, with 8 bases identical to TRBD1. Germline V gene data show CDR1 as SGHRS and CDR2 as YFSETQ. The CDR3 has 14 residues. Trimming took 3 bases from V and 4 from J; bases not matched to a gene: 3. The DNA of the CDR3 is TGCGCCAGCAGCTCAGGGGGCCTTAATCAGCCCCAGCATTTT. Its translation: CASSSGGLNQPQHF.

In DNA form, the CDR3 reads TGTGCCAGCAGTGTGCTAGCGGGAGTCCTAGAGACCCAGTACTTC. This sequence encodes CASSVLAGVLETQYF. V usage is TRBV27 and J usage is TRBJ2-5; 10 bases are shared with TRBD2. The CDR3 has 15 residues. V lost 5 bases, J lost 4 bases, and 7 bases stayed unmatched. CDR1 is MNHEY and CDR2 is SMNVEV in the germline V gene (reference sequence).

This clone was counted between two and nine times. CDR3 DNA: TGTGCCAGCAGCCCGCCCCAGGGACTAGCGGATCACTACGAGCAGTACTTC. Its protein product is CASSPPQGLADHYEQYF. This rearrangement joins TRBV7-2 to TRBJ2-7, with 11 nucleotides matching TRBD2. Germline lookup yields CDR1 SGHTA and CDR2 FQGNSA. Trimming took 5 bases from V and 3 from J; bases not matched to a gene: 12. CDR3 length: 17 amino acids.

This clone appeared a few times. The rearrangement uses TRBV15 and TRBJ1-2, with 9 bases matching TRBD1. The germline gives CDR1 LNHNV, CDR2 YYDKDF (reference sequence). J gave up 7 bases and V 0 bases, and 9 bases lay outside the gene matches. The CDR3 totals 16 residues. The chain's CDR3 is CATSRDVTGGASGYTF. CDR3 DNA: TGTGCCACCAGCAGAGATGTTACAGGGGGCGCGAGTGGCTACACCTTC.

V gene TRBV19 combines with J gene TRBJ2-1; D perhaps matches TRBD2 (5 bases). Germline V gives CDR1 LNHDA, CDR2 SQIVND (reference sequence). This CDR3 comprises 13 residues. The V and J ends lost 6 bases and 6 bases respectively, with 12 bases between them. This chain's CDR3 is CASRKPEGNEQFF. The DNA of the CDR3 is TGTGCCAGTAGAAAGCCAGAGGGCAATGAGCAGTTCTTC.